The 10 T cell receptor beta chains reported below all come from one sample, sequenced in a study of cytomegalovirus exposure and HLA in healthy donors. The PCR ran on 60 Vbeta and 13 Jbeta primers. Repertoires were generated with immunoSEQ multiplex PCR, while TCRdb's copy carries only in-frame clones and drops some. The sample records tens of thousands of clones, nearly 55% being singletons. Sequencing was performed on PBMCs. Receptor source: a woman between 40 and 55 years old in good health and CMV-seropositive.

The rearrangement uses TRBV6-5 and TRBJ1-6; tentatively, D is TRBD1 (6 bases). Trimming took off 5 bases at V and 7 bases at J, with 12 bases between the two ends. The CDR3 consists of 14 residues. From germline, CDR1 is MNHEY and CDR2 SVGAGI. CDR3 DNA: TGTGCCAGCAGTACGCAGGGGCGGAATTCACCCCTCCACTTT. Its protein product is CASSTQGRNSPLHF.

The CDR3 here is CASNVGGGKNIQYF. As DNA, the CDR3 is TGCGCCAGCAACGTGGGAGGGGGTAAAAACATTCAGTACTTC. The chain has TRBV5-1 and TRBJ2-4, with D possibly TRBD2 on 7 matching bases. V lost 6 bases, J lost 4 bases, and 14 bases lay in between. The CDR3 runs to 14 residues. In germline, CDR1 is SGHRS, CDR2 YFSETQ.

The chain combines TRBV2 with TRBJ2-7; 7 bases are a match to TRBD1. Germline values: CDR1 SNHLY, CDR2 FYNNEI. The V and J ends lost 7 bases and 2 bases, in that order; junction bases with no gene match: 14. This CDR3 spans 16 amino acids. The chain's CDR3 is CASTITPGTATYEQYF. The CDR3, as DNA: TGTGCCAGCACTATAACACCCGGGACAGCCACCTACGAGCAGTACTTC.

The chain recombines TRBV25-1 with TRBJ2-3; 12 bases agree with TRBD1. In germline, CDR1 is MGHDK, CDR2 SYGVNS. This CDR3 is built from 17 residues. V trimming: 3 bases; J trimming: 4 bases; junction bases outside the gene matches: 8. The CDR3 DNA follows: TGTGCCAGCAGTGAGCGGGGACAGGGGGCGCGGCCAGATACGCAGTATTTT. This gives the protein CASSERGQGARPDTQYF. The entire variable domain, with the rest obtained from reference TRBV25-1 and TRBJ2-3, is as follows: EADIYQTPRYLVIGTGKKITLECSQTMGHDKMYWYQQDPGMELHLIHYSYGVNSTEKGDLSSESTVSRIRTEHFPLTLESARPSHTSQYLCASSERGQGARPDTQYFGPGTRLTVL.

The rearrangement uses TRBV6-1 and TRBJ1-2, with D perhaps TRBD1 (5 bases). V was shortened by 5 bases and J by 4 bases, with 8 bases between the two germline ends. The CDR3 runs to 12 residues. Germline CDR1 and CDR2: MNHNS and SASEGT. CDR3 amino acids: CASSQGPYGYTF. CDR3 bases: TGTGCCAGCAGTCAGGGTCCCTATGGCTACACCTTC.

This clone has just a few counts. This sequence joins TRBV19 and TRBJ2-1; unclear D gene. Looked up from germline, CDR1 is LNHDA and CDR2 is SQIVND (reference sequence). Trimming took 5 bases from V and 7 from J, leaving 15 bases between them. This CDR3 contains 14 residues. CDR3 coding DNA: TGTGCCAGTAGTCTTGAAGCCTCCTCTAATGAGCAGTTCTTC. It specifies CASSLEASSNEQFF.

This clone occurred a few times. This sequence joins TRBV18 and TRBJ1-2; 7 nucleotides line up with TRBD1. The germline V gene has CDR1 KGHSH and CDR2 LQKENI. J was trimmed by 6 bases and V by 6 bases; bases with no gene match: 7. The CDR3 is made up of 13 amino acids. The DNA of the CDR3 is TGTGCCAGCTCCAGACAGGGTTCCGATGGCTACACCTTC. Encoded protein: CASSRQGSDGYTF.

This clone occurred once. The V gene is TRBV29-1, the J gene TRBJ2-3, with TRBD1 matching over 7 bases. This CDR3 contains 15 residues. Germline lookup yields CDR1 SQVTM and CDR2 ANQGSEA. V was pared by 5 bases and J by 0 bases, with 8 bases of the junction left unmatched. Written as DNA, the CDR3 is TGCAGCGTTACCGTAGGGGACAGCAGCACAGATACGCAGTATTTT. It specifies CSVTVGDSSTDTQYF.

The chain has TRBV4-1 and TRBJ1-1, with D possibly matching TRBD1 (5 bases). Trimming stripped 0 bases from V and 0 bases from J, with 8 bases between. The CDR3 is 15 residues long. CDR1 and CDR2 (germline): MGHRA, YSYEKL. CDR3 sequence reads: CASSQDQGVNTEAFF. In DNA, the CDR3 is TGCGCCAGCAGCCAAGATCAGGGTGTGAACACTGAAGCTTTCTTT.

The rearrangement joins TRBV4-1 to TRBJ2-1; 13 nucleotides line up with TRBD2. Germline V gives CDR1 MGHRA, CDR2 YSYEKL. Trimming took 1 base from V and 8 from J; bases not matched to a gene: 5. The CDR3 is 16 residues long. The chain's CDR3 is CASSQGLLAGGHEQFF. The CDR3 DNA is TGCGCCAGCAGCCAAGGGCTACTAGCGGGGGGGCATGAGCAGTTCTTC.